The present T cell receptor beta chain was sequenced within a study of T cell repertoires in cytomegalovirus infection. Study-level information: Recently identified HLA-C-restricted CMV epitopes were used, and well-studied HLA-B-restricted CMV epitopes were used as well. CMV infection together with matching HLA type was indicated by public TCR beta signatures. Study findings and constraints: HLA-C-restricted CMV clonotypes gave the most frequent clonotype in two of eight donors.

Via MiXCR, TCRdb re-called the reads, giving one row per CDR3 protein. The sample includes roughly 170,000 distinct CDR3 sequences, roughly 20% of them seen just once. Comments on this clonotype: Antigen: not known.

V lost 3 bases and J 0 bases, leaving 4 bases between the germline ends. The germline CDR1 and CDR2 sequences are MNHEY and SVGAGI. CDR3 length: 13 residues. The starting material was CD8+ T cells from cultured PBMCs, obtained from culture after CMV antigen stimulation. The chain has TRBV6-5 and TRBJ2-3, with D hard to call. The sequence was collected from a human donor in good health (CMV status not recorded). Some clones in this sample may be carry-over from other donors' samples. The CDR3 spells CASSYVSTDTQYF. The CDR3 DNA sequence: TGTGCCAGCAGTTATGTCAGCACAGATACGCAGTATTTT.